This T cell receptor beta chain is drawn from a study of cytomegalovirus exposure and HLA in healthy donors. 60 Vbeta and 13 Jbeta primers were used in PCR. Clones were read by immunoSEQ multiplex PCR, and TCRdb kept only the in-frame ones, dropping some. The sample carries some 200,000 clones, 82% recorded once. Trimming pared 7 bases from V and 6 bases from J, leaving 22 bases between. The germline CDR1 and CDR2 sequences are ENHRY and SYGVKD. The CDR3 totals 15 residues. The donors, nominally healthy at sampling, likely had unrecorded immune exposures. Notes on this clone: Its antigen is currently unknown.

Study-wide results and caveats: The study designated 150 to 200 TCR beta chains cytomegalovirus-associated. With further analysis later on, most CMV-associated TCR beta chains appeared HLA-restricted.

This clonotype was obtained from a woman aged 50 to 65 in good health and CMV-seropositive. The sequencing input was PBMCs. This chain uses TRBV10-3 with TRBJ2-7; possibly TRBD2 for D (5 bases). The CDR3 nucleotides are TGTGCCATCACTGGATCTGTTGCGGGTGGCGGCGAGCAGTACTTC. It encodes CAITGSVAGGGEQYF.